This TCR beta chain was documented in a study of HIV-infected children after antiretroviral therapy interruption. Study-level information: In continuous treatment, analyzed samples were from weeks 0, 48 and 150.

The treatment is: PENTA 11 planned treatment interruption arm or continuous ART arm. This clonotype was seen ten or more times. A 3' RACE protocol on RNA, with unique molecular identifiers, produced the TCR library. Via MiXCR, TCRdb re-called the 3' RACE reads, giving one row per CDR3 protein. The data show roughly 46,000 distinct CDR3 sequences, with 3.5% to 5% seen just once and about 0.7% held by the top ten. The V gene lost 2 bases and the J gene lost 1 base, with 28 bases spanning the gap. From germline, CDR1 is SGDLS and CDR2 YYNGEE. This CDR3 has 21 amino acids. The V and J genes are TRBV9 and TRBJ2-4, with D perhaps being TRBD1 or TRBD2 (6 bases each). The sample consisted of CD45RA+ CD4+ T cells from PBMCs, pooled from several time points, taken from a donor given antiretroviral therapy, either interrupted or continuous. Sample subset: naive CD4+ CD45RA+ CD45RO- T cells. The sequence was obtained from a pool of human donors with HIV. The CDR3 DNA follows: TGTGCCAGCAGCGTGAGGGCCGATGGGGAAACGGGGGCGATGGCCAAAAACATTCAGTACTTC. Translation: CASSVRADGETGAMAKNIQYF.